This entry lists 3 T cell receptor beta chains sequenced from one sample in a study of blood T cell repertoires in COVID-19. Produced via immunoSEQ multiplex PCR; TCRdb's table is partial and in-frame only. The table shows about 180,000 clones, with roughly 84% occurring only once. The sequenced sample consisted of PBMCs or T cells enriched from blood (not recorded which). Receptor source: a man over 45 who had recovered from COVID-19.

This clone was recorded only once. This chain links TRBV30 with TRBJ1-5; D may be TRBD1 (5 bases). V was cut by 1 base and J by 2 bases, with 9 bases left in between. CDR3 length: 14 residues. Germline V gene sequence: CDR1 GTSNPN, CDR2 SVGIG (reference sequence). The CDR3 reads CAWSGTIGNQPQHF. The CDR3 DNA sequence: TGTGCCTGGAGTGGGACAATTGGCAATCAGCCCCAGCATTTT.

This clone was seen a few times. The rearrangement uses TRBV3-1 (or the pseudogene TRBV3-2) and TRBJ1-1, with 7 bases lining up with TRBD1. Per the germline V gene, CDR1 is LGHDT and CDR2 is YNNKEL (reference sequence). The CDR3 runs 16 residues. Unmatched junction bases numbered 9, after V lost 1 base and J lost 4 bases. CDR3 region: CASSQGLGRGATEAFF. The CDR3 region has the DNA TGTGCCAGCAGCCAAGGTTTAGGCAGGGGGGCCACTGAAGCTTTCTTT.

The V and J genes are TRBV7-3 and TRBJ2-3; maybe TRBD2 (7 bases). The CDR3 sequence is 16 residues long. Trimming stripped 2 bases from V and 2 bases from J, with 14 bases between. Looked up from germline, CDR1 is SGHTA and CDR2 is FQGTGA. CDR3: CASSLWAGADTDTQYF. As DNA, the CDR3 is TGTGCCAGCAGCTTATGGGCGGGGGCCGACACAGATACGCAGTATTTT.